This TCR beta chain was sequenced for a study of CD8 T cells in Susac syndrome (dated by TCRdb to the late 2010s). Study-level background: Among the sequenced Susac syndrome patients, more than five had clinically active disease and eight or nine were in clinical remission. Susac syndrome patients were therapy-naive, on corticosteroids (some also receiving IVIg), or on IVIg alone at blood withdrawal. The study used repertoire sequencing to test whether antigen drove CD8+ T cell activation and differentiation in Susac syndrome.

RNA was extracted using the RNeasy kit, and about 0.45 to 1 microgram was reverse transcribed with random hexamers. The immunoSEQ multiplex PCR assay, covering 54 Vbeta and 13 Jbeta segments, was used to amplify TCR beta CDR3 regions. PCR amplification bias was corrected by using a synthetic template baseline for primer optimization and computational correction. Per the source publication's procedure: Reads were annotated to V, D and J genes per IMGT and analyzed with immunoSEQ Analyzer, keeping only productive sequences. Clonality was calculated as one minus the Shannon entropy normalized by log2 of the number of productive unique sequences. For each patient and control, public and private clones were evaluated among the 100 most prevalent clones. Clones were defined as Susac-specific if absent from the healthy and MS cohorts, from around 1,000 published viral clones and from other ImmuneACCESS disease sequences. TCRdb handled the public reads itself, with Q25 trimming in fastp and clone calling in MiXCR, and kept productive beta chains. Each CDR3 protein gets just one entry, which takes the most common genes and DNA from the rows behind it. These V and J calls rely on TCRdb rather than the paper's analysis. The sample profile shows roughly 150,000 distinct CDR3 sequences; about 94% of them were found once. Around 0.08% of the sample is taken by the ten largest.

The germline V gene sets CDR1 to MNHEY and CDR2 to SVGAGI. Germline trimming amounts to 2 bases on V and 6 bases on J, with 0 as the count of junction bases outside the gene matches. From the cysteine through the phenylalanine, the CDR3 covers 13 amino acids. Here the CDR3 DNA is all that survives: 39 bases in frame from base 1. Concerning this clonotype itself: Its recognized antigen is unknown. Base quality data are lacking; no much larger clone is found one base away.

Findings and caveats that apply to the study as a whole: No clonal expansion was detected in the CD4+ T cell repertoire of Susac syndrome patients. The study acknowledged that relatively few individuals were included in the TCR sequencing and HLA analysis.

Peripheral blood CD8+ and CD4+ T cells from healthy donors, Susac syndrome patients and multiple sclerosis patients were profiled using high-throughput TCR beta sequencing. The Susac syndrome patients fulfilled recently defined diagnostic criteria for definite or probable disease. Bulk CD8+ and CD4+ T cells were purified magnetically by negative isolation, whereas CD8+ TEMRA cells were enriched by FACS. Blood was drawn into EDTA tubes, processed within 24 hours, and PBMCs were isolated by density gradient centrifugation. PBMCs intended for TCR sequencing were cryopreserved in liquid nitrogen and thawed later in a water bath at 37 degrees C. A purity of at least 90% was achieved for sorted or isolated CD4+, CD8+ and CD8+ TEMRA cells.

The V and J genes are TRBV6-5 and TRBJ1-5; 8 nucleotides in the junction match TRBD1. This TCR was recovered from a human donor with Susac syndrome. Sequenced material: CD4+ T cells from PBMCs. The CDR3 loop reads CASSYGTGQPQHF. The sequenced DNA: TGTGCCAGCAGTTACGGGACAGGTCAGCCCCAGCATTTT.